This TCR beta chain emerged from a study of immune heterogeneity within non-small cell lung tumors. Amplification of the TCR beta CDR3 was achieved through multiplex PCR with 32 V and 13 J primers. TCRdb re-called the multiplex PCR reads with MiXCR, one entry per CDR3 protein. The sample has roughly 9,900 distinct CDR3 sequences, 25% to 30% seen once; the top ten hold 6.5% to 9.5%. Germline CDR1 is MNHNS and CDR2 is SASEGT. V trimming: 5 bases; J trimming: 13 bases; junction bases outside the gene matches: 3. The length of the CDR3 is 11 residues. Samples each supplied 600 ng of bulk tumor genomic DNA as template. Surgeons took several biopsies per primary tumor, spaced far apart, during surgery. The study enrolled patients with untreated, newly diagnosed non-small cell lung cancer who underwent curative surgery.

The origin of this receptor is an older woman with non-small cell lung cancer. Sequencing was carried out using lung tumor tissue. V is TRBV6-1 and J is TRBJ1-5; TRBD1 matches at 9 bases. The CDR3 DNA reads TGTGCCAGCAGTCCGGACAGGGGACAGCATTTT. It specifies CASSPDRGQHF.